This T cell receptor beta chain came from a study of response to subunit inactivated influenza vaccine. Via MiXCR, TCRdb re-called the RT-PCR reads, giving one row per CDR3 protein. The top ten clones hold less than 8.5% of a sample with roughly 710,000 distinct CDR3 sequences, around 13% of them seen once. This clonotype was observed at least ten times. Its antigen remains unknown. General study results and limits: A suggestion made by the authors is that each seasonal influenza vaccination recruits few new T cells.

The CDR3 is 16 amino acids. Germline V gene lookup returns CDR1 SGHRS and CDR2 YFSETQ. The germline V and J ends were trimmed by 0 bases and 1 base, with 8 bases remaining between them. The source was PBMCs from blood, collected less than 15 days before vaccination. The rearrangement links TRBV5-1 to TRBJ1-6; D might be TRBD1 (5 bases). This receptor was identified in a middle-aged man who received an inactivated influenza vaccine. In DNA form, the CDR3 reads TGCGCCAGCAGCTTGGCCGGGACGTCCTATAATTCACCCCTCCACTTT. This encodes CASSLAGTSYNSPLHF.